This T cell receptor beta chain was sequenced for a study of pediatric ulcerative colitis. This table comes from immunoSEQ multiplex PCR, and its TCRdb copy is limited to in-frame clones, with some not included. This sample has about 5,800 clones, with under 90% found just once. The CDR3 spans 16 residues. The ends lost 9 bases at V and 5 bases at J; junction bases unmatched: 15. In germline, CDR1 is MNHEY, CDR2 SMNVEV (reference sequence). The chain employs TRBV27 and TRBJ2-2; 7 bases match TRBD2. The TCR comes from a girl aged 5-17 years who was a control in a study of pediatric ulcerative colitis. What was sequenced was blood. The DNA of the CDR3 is TGTGCCAGTCAGTTTACGCTCCCGGGGGGAACCGGGGAGCTGTTTTTT. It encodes CASQFTLPGGTGELFF.